This record looks at one T cell receptor beta chain sequence and its context. What this receptor recognizes is not known. No qualities accompany the bases; no much larger clone lies one base away. This record comes from a study of T-cell reconstitution after alpha-beta-depleted transplantation in children (dated by TCRdb to 2016 to 2017). Some background on the complete study: Using TCR repertoire profiling, the study quantitatively followed how T-cell immune reconstitution unfolded in children after TCRalphabeta/CD19-depleted allogeneic hematopoietic cell transplantation.

The library came from PCR. Sequencing took place on an Illumina HiSeq 2500. To normalize quantification of the TCRbeta repertoire, the TCR libraries were built with molecular barcoding that relied on unique molecular identifiers. Starting from the raw public reads, TCRdb applied fastp trimming at Q25, assembled clones with MiXCR and retained in-frame beta chains. CDR3 protein sequences are deduplicated, and each keeps its most common genes and DNA. Counted in this sample were roughly 500,000 distinct CDR3 sequences; about 33% of them appeared once. The ten most abundant clones make up approximately 2.3% of the sample. This TCR derives from a human donor who donated a stem cell graft to a child with aplastic anemia. The sequencing used PBMCs from the stem cell graft donor, collected from the stem cell graft.

The sequenced DNA is TGTGCCAGCAGTTACGTAGTAGCGGGACCCTACGAGCAGTACGTC. Protein translation: CASSYVVAGPYEQYV. The sequence joins TRBV6-2 or TRBV6-3 to TRBJ2-7; 8 bases in between match TRBD2. In the germline V gene, CDR1 corresponds to MNHEY and CDR2 to SVGEGT. After removal of 2 bases from V and 2 bases from J, the junction retains 5 bases not matched to a gene. The CDR3 goes from the cysteine to the valine over 15 residues. Here the CDR3 DNA is all that survives: 45 bases in frame from base 1.